These 10 T cell receptor beta chains were sequenced from one sample in a study of T cell responses to AZD1222 COVID-19 vaccine. Some clones are missing from TCRdb's copy, which holds only in-frame ones; the method was immunoSEQ multiplex PCR. This table holds about 120,000 clones, 85% to 90% found once. The material was peripheral blood, obtained on day 0 of AZD1222 vaccination. These receptor sequences come from an adult in good health.

For this clone: Within the sample, other DNA sequences also encode this same CDR3. The rearrangement uses TRBV27 and TRBJ1-1, with TRBD1 as a possible D gene (5 bases). V lost 0 bases, J lost 1 base, and 6 bases lay in between. The CDR3 is 14 amino acids. From germline, CDR1 is MNHEY and CDR2 SMNVEV (reference sequence). The CDR3 here is CASSLSGGNTEAFF. The CDR3 region has the DNA TGTGCCAGCAGTTTATCTGGGGGGAACACTGAAGCTTTCTTT.

The chain links TRBV18 to TRBJ1-1; D remains ambiguous. The CDR3 contains 13 residues. V was clipped by 3 bases and J by 0 bases, with 5 bases between them. Germline CDR1 is KGHSH and CDR2 is LQKENI. DNA for the CDR3: TGTGCCAGCTCACCTTCCTTGAACACTGAAGCTTTCTTT. Its protein product is CASSPSLNTEAFF.

The chain combines TRBV7-9 with TRBJ2-5; a possible D gene is TRBD1 (6 bases). The CDR3 is 15 residues long. Germline V lookup: CDR1 SEHNR, CDR2 FQNEAQ (reference sequence). Trimming took 3 bases from V and 1 from J, leaving 12 bases between them. The CDR3 DNA sequence: TGTGCCAGCAGCTTGACAGGAAATCTCCAAGAGACCCAGTACTTC. Protein: CASSLTGNLQETQYF. Full variable domain (outside the CDR3, taken from reference TRBV7-9 and TRBJ2-5): DTGVSQNPRHKITKRGQNVTFRCDPISEHNRLYWYRQTLGQGPEFLTYFQNEAQLEKSRLLSDRFSAERPKGSFSTLEIQRTEQGDSAMYLCASSLTGNLQETQYFGPGTRLLVL.

This clone was seen more than once but under ten times. This chain uses TRBV28 with TRBJ1-6; weak D call: TRBD1 (5 bases). V shed 3 bases and J shed 6 bases, with 21 bases lying between them. Germline assignment: CDR1 MDHEN and CDR2 SYDVKM. The CDR3 totals 18 residues. For the CDR3, the DNA is TGTGCCAGCAGTTTCAGGGCCGGCCGGGGGGGTACTAATTCACCCCTCCACTTT. This translates into CASSFRAGRGGTNSPLHF.

The chain is built from TRBV15 and TRBJ2-3, with D possibly matching TRBD2 (6 bases). V was cut by 0 bases and J by 2 bases, with 12 bases left in between. The CDR3 contains 16 residues. Germline CDR1 LNHNV, CDR2 YYDKDF (reference sequence). The CDR3 bases are TGTGCCACCAGCAGAGAAGGACTACCCTTCACAGATACGCAGTATTTT. Protein sequence: CATSREGLPFTDTQYF.

The chain is built from TRBV28 and TRBJ2-7; D is possibly TRBD1 (6 bases). V dropped 10 bases and J dropped 0 bases, with 13 bases sitting between them. Germline CDR1 is MDHEN and CDR2 is SYDVKM. CDR3 length: 13 residues. CDR3 nucleotide sequence: TGTGCCACCTTCACGACAGGCTCCTACGAGCAGTACTTC. Translation gives CATFTTGSYEQYF.

This clone was seen a single time. V and J are TRBV24-1 and TRBJ2-3, with TRBD1 as a possible D gene (5 bases). The V end was cut by 5 bases, the J end by 2 bases, with 19 bases between. Germline CDR1 and CDR2: KGHDR and SFDVKD. This CDR3 is built from 17 residues. In nucleotides, the CDR3 is TGTGCCACCAGTGCGGACACATTCGGTTTTCACACAGATACGCAGTATTTT. Residues: CATSADTFGFHTDTQYF.

This rearrangement joins TRBV18 to TRBJ1-5; D call uncertain. This CDR3 region has 13 residues. CDR1 is KGHSH and CDR2 is LQKENI in the germline V gene. V was shortened by 5 bases and J by 5 bases, with 10 bases between the two germline ends. The CDR3 DNA reads TGTGCCAGCTCATATACCGAAGATCAGCCCCAGCATTTT. Translating gives CASSYTEDQPQHF.

This sequence joins TRBV4-1 and TRBJ2-1, with TRBD1 matching 11 bases. V shed 0 bases and J 6 bases; nucleotides not matched to a gene: 4. Germline CDR1 reads MGHRA; CDR2 reads YSYEKL. This CDR3 comprises 16 residues. Here the CDR3 reads CASSQDPGTGGNEQFF. CDR3 coding DNA: TGCGCCAGCAGCCAAGATCCGGGGACAGGGGGCAATGAGCAGTTCTTC.

This clone was detected once. The rearrangement links TRBV2 to TRBJ1-4; tentative D call: TRBD1 (5 bases). This CDR3 comprises 12 residues. Trimming left V 7 bases short and J 6 bases short, with 9 bases between. Germline V gives CDR1 SNHLY, CDR2 FYNNEI. The CDR3 nucleotides read TGTGCCAGCACGGGGGACTATGAAAAACTGTTTTTT. Protein product: CASTGDYEKLFF.